This section outlines one T cell receptor beta chain sequence together with its context. The antigen is unknown. In the PCR, 60 Vbeta and 13 Jbeta primers were used. The protocol was immunoSEQ multiplex PCR, while the TCRdb copy is restricted to in-frame clones and leaves out a portion. The profile shows over 130,000 clones, roughly 80% of them singletons. These data are taken from a study of cytomegalovirus exposure and HLA in healthy donors. Study-wide points: Fewer N-insertions than the roughly 670-donor mean were reportedly shown by an Asian-associated ancestry cluster in a later analysis. It was in a later analysis that TCR association rates were seen to vary by HLA locus, highest for DRB1 and lowest for HLA-C. The study found most TCR sequences rare, yet found some public TCRs in many donors.

Per germline, CDR1 MGHRA and CDR2 YSYEKL. The length of the CDR3 is 12 residues. V was shortened by 10 bases and J by 4 bases, with 10 bases between the two germline ends. This receptor was obtained from a human donor in good health. The J gene is TRBJ2-2, the V gene TRBV4-1; D not certain. The specimen was PBMCs. The CDR3 coding sequence is TGCGCCACACGACGGAGCACCGGGGAGCTGTTTTTT. Translating it yields CATRRSTGELFF.